The clone carrying this T cell receptor (beta chain) is medium-sized by frequency. The target antigen is unknown. This CDR3 spans 15 amino acids. Germline values: CDR1 SGHRS, CDR2 YFSETQ. The data originate from a study of human CD8 memory T cell subsets. General study findings and limits: Effector memory cells lacked the similarly high diversity that stem-like memory and precursor exhausted T cells had.

Investigators built TCR beta libraries using UMI-labeled 5' RACE. TCRdb re-called the 5' RACE reads and gives one entry per CDR3 protein, without DNA. Its table lists over 6,500 distinct CDR3 sequences. The phenotype assigned to stem-like memory CD8+ T cells (TSTEM) was CCR7+ PD-1- TIGIT-. PBMC were sourced from healthy-donor buffy coats. CD8+ T cells were isolated by negative magnetic selection. Input material: CD8+ stem-like memory T cells (TSCM and TCM) sorted from PBMCs. Subset of the sample: stem-like memory CD8 T cells (TSTEM), CCR7+ PD-1- TIGIT-. The chain is built from TRBV5-1 and TRBJ1-1; TCRdb picks TRBD1, but there is no DNA to check that call. The clonotype comes from a human donor in good health. This CDR3 is CASSLVDRGNTEAFF.